The clone carrying this TCR beta chain was observed a few times. Antigen unknown. This entry belongs to a study of cytomegalovirus exposure and HLA in healthy donors. Study-wide results and limits: Later analysis indicated greater clonal expansion among HLA-associated TCR beta chains than among equally common other chains.

Germline CDR1 LNHDA, CDR2 SQIVND (reference sequence). Trimming removed 8 bases from V and 6 bases from J, with 16 bases in between. The CDR3 is made up of 13 amino acids. The primer mix had 60 Vbeta and 13 Jbeta primers. Profiling relied on immunoSEQ multiplex PCR, and the TCRdb table lists in-frame clones only, not all of them. Seen here are 150,000 to 200,000 clones, around 77% observed once, and the top ten hold approximately 2.5%. This TCR derives from a man between 60 and 75 years old in good health and CMV-seronegative. The sequencing sample was made of PBMCs. The gene calls are TRBV19 and TRBJ1-1; D gene ambiguous. DNA for the CDR3: TGTGCCAGTGGGGAGCTCATGGGAGCTGAAGCTTTCTTT. Encoded protein: CASGELMGAEAFF.